The rows below give T cell receptor beta chains drawn from one sample of a study of post-analysis software for immune sequencing data. Each CDR3 protein gets one entry after TCRdb re-called the PCR reads with MiXCR. Seen here are some 160,000 distinct CDR3 sequences, under 40% observed once, and the top ten hold approximately 30%. Here the sequenced sample was blood, taken after autologous hematopoietic stem cell transplantation. These receptors originate from a girl aged 10 to 17 with multiple sclerosis. Both conserved end residues are part of each CDR3. The D gene is left open where the match is weak. Size is omitted from some rows. Given values are once, few, many or a class for expanded clones.

>-|TRBV7-9|-|TRBJ1-4
CASSLALGISNEKLFF
TGTGCCAGCAGCTTAGCGCTGGGAATAAGTAATGAAAAACTGTTTTTT
>few|TRBV6-5|-|TRBJ2-3
CASSYSVSGLSTDTQYF
TGTGCCAGCAGTTACTCTGTTAGCGGACTCAGCACAGATACGCAGTATTTT
>-|TRBV7-2|TRBD1|TRBJ1-5
CASSSDRGNQPQHF
TGTGCCAGCAGCTCCGACAGGGGTAATCAGCCCCAGCATTTT
>-|TRBV7-2|TRBD2|TRBJ2-7
CPSSLKIAGEYEQYF
TGTCCCAGCAGCTTAAAGATAGCGGGAGAGTACGAGCAGTACTTC
>-|TRBV19|-|TRBJ2-3
CASNIGGTDTQYF
TGTGCCAGTAACATAGGGGGAACAGATACGCAGTATTTT
>few|TRBV7-2|-|TRBJ2-7
CASSLGDLKAAYEQYF
TGTGCCAGCAGCTTAGGTGACTTGAAAGCTGCCTACGAGCAGTACTTC
>-|TRBV4-2|TRBD1|TRBJ1-5
CASSQVGGTGNQPQHF
TGTGCCAGCAGCCAAGTCGGAGGGACAGGGAATCAGCCCCAGCATTTT
>-|TRBV4-1|TRBD1|TRBJ2-7
CASSQGTGISYEQYF
TGCGCCAGCAGCCAAGGGACAGGGATATCCTACGAGCAGTACTTC
>-|TRBV5-1|-|TRBJ2-3
CASSWNRDEASTDTQYF
TGCGCCAGCAGCTGGAACAGGGACGAGGCTAGCACAGATACGCAGTATTTT
>few|TRBV20-1|-|TRBJ1-4
CSVPGLHNEKLFF
TGCAGTGTACCGGGACTGCATAATGAAAAACTGTTTTTT
>-|TRBV2|-|TRBJ1-5
CASSLRQASNQPQHF
TGTGCCAGCAGTCTAAGACAGGCCTCCAATCAGCCCCAGCATTTT
>-|TRBV6-2/TRBV6-3|TRBD2|TRBJ2-1
CASSLRLAGGGISYNGQFF
TGTGCCAGCAGCTTACGACTAGCGGGAGGGGGGATCTCCTACAATGGGCAGTTCTTC
>few|TRBV11-2|-|TRBJ1-2
CASSLVGQLYGYTF
TGTGCCAGCAGCTTAGTGGGTCAGTTATATGGCTACACCTTC
>-|TRBV4-3|-|TRBJ2-1
CASSQEQGSGYNEQFF
TGCGCCAGCAGCCAGGAACAGGGAAGTGGTTACAATGAGCAGTTCTTC
>-|TRBV24-1|-|TRBJ1-2
CATSDAGGTYGYTF
TGTGCCACCAGTGACGCGGGAGGGACCTATGGCTACACCTTC
>few|TRBV20-1|-|TRBJ2-5
CSARLVGGETQYF
TGCAGTGCTAGACTAGTTGGGGGAGAGACCCAGTACTTC
>many|TRBV7-9|-|TRBJ2-7
CASSLEWALGEQYF
TGTGCCAGCAGCTTAGAGTGGGCATTAGGCGAGCAGTACTTC
>few|TRBV20-1|TRBD2|TRBJ2-3
CSASPRASGFSTDTQYF
TGCAGTGCTAGCCCGCGGGCTAGCGGATTTAGCACAGATACGCAGTATTTT
>few|TRBV2|-|TRBJ2-1
CASSESFVGDPKSSYNEQFF
TGTGCCAGCAGTGAATCTTTTGTGGGGGACCCAAAGAGCTCCTACAATGAGCAGTTCTTC
>few|TRBV2|-|TRBJ1-1
CASILRQIMNTEAFF
TGTGCCAGCATTCTGAGACAGATCATGAACACTGAAGCTTTCTTT
>-|TRBV7-6|TRBD2|TRBJ2-1
CASSYSGTSGRAYEQFF
TGTGCCAGCAGCTACTCCGGGACTAGCGGGAGGGCCTATGAGCAGTTCTTC
>-|TRBV12-3/TRBV12-4|-|TRBJ1-2
CASSLGGSGVGYTF
TGTGCCAGCAGTTTAGGGGGGAGTGGTGTTGGCTACACCTTC
>few|TRBV10-3|-|TRBJ2-1
CAITPSDSYNEQFF
TGTGCCATCACTCCTAGCGACTCCTACAATGAGCAGTTCTTC
>-|TRBV7-2|TRBD2|TRBJ2-1
CASSSLAGVADEQFF
TGTGCCAGCAGCTCCCTAGCGGGAGTCGCTGATGAGCAGTTCTTC
>-|TRBV29-1|-|TRBJ2-1
CSVGGGPSSYNEQFF
TGCAGCGTTGGCGGCGGCCCGAGCTCCTACAATGAGCAGTTCTTC
>once|TRBV5-1|-|TRBJ2-7
CASSLGVGVASSYEQYF
TGCGCCAGCAGCTTGGGGGTTGGGGTGGCCTCCTCCTACGAGCAGTACTTC
>-|TRBV5-8|TRBD1|TRBJ1-1
CASKRGQDPFSAEAFF
TGTGCCAGCAAACGGGGACAGGACCCGTTCAGCGCTGAAGCTTTCTTT
>-|TRBV3-1|TRBD2|TRBJ2-1
CASSQDGLAGGKGNEQFF
TGTGCCAGCAGCCAAGATGGCCTAGCGGGAGGCAAGGGAAATGAGCAGTTCTTC
>-|TRBV9|-|TRBJ2-3
CASSLPDGDTQYF
TGTGCCAGCAGCCTCCCTGATGGGGATACGCAGTATTTT
>-|TRBV20-1|-|TRBJ2-5
CSARDRPETQYF
TGCAGTGCTAGAGACCGCCCGGAGACCCAGTACTTC
>-|TRBV20-1|TRBD2|TRBJ2-1
CSARGIAGGPGEQFF
TGCAGTGCTAGAGGGATAGCGGGAGGGCCGGGTGAGCAGTTCTTC